The clone carrying this T cell receptor (beta chain) was counted at least ten times. No antigen is known for it. V was clipped by 8 bases and J by 2 bases, with 18 bases between them. Germline CDR1 MNHEY, CDR2 SMNVEV (reference sequence). The CDR3 is made up of 16 amino acids. Prior to thyroid surgery, none of the patients had received any treatment. This sample was included in a study of metastatic and nonmetastatic thyroid tumors. For the study at large: Repertoire comparisons spanned blood and tumor or nodule tissue from malignant and benign thyroid patients.

Broader study findings: Across blood and tumor, TCR beta diversity in malignant thyroid tumors was reportedly significantly higher than in benign nodules.

TCRdb reassembled clones from the PCR reads with MiXCR. Of 20,000 or so clones detected, under 35% appear once; the ten largest clones hold less than 7%. The gene calls are TRBV27 and TRBJ1-4, with D perhaps TRBD1 (5 bases). The TCR sequence derives from a female donor with papillary thyroid cancer or a benign thyroid nodule (not recorded which). Some clones in this sample may be carry-over from other donors' samples. Sequenced sample: blood. CDR3 sequence: CASHVHGAPTNEKLFF. The CDR3 bases are TGTGCCAGCCATGTCCACGGGGCTCCCACTAATGAAAAACTGTTTTTT.